Included here is one TCR beta chain sequence, with context. As yet, its antigen is unknown. V was shortened by 2 bases and J by 2 bases, with 11 bases between the two germline ends. The CDR3 runs 14 residues. Per the germline V gene, CDR1 is SGHRS and CDR2 is YFSETQ. Each CDR3 protein gets one entry after TCRdb re-called the 5' RACE reads with MiXCR. The repertoire has around 450,000 distinct CDR3 sequences, roughly a quarter of them found once; the top ten carry around 8.1%. This entry is derived from a study of T-cell memory formation after mild COVID-19. Study-wide results and caveats: Confirmation of SARS-CoV-2 specificity was lacking for second-wave clones peaking day 37.

V is TRBV5-1 and J is TRBJ2-7, with D possibly called TRBD1 or TRBD2 (5 bases each). Sample: PBMCs or a T cell subset sorted from them (not recorded which). The source is an adult woman who had mild COVID-19 (a few samples of this study predate the infection). Cell type and time point are not known. The CDR3 DNA is TGCGCCAGCAGCTTCGAGGGGACCACCTACGAGCAGTACTTC. Amino acids: CASSFEGTTYEQYF.